These T cell receptor beta chains were read from a single sample in a study of PD-L1 blockade in urothelial cancer. Sequencing was performed with immunoSEQ multiplex PCR; in TCRdb, only in-frame clones are kept and a portion is missing. This table holds more than 15,000 clones, around 89% found once. Material: PBMCs, obtained around atezolizumab (anti-PD-L1) treatment. These receptors were collected from a man in his 70s with urothelial cancer. The CDR3 runs from the conserved cysteine through the conserved F or W. The order of the fields is clone size, V gene, D gene, J gene, CDR3 protein, CDR3 DNA. A D gene is named only where the DNA matches it firmly. Rows give clone size only sometimes, using once, few, many, or a class for an expanded clone.

few	TRBV6-1	-	TRBJ1-5	CASSPQGGAQHF	TGTGCCAGCAGCCCCCAAGGGGGGGCCCAGCATTTT
few	TRBV6-4	-	TRBJ2-3	CASSVTGEGTDTQYF	TGTGCCAGCAGTGTCACAGGGGAGGGCACAGATACGCAGTATTTT
few	TRBV6-1	TRBD1	TRBJ1-6	CASSEQQGNSPLHF	TGTGCCAGCAGTGAACAACAGGGGAATTCACCCCTCCACTTT
-	TRBV23-1	TRBD1	TRBJ1-2	CASSQCGGQAGGGYGYTF	TGCGCCAGCAGTCAATGCGGCGGACAGGCCGGGGGGGGCTATGGCTACACCTTC
-	TRBV6-1	TRBD1	TRBJ1-2	CASSDSTGNYGYTF	TGTGCCAGCAGCGACTCGACAGGGAACTATGGCTACACCTTC
-	TRBV28	-	TRBJ1-6	CASSPPISPLHF	TGTGCCAGCAGCCCCCCTATTTCACCCCTCCACTTT
-	TRBV4-1	-	TRBJ1-1	CASSQVPLQWSTEAFF	TGCGCCAGCAGCCAAGTCCCCCTCCAGTGGTCTACTGAAGCTTTCTTT
-	TRBV7-9	-	TRBJ1-4	CASRPQGISEKLFF	TGTGCCAGCAGACCTCAGGGGATCAGTGAAAAACTGTTTTTT
once	TRBV5-1	-	TRBJ2-5	CASSLAPRGRETQYF	TGCGCCAGCAGCTTGGCCCCCAGGGGCCGGGAGACCCAGTACTTC
-	TRBV10-1	-	TRBJ1-1	CASAAGGNTEAFF	TGCGCCAGCGCAGCGGGTGGAAACACTGAAGCTTTCTTT
once	TRBV5-1	TRBD1	TRBJ1-1	CASSLGQAGYTEAFF	TGCGCCAGCAGCCTTGGACAGGCCGGGTACACTGAAGCTTTCTTT
-	TRBV2	TRBD1	TRBJ2-1	CASSVRQGAINEQFF	TGTGCCAGCAGTGTTCGACAGGGGGCCATCAATGAGCAGTTCTTC